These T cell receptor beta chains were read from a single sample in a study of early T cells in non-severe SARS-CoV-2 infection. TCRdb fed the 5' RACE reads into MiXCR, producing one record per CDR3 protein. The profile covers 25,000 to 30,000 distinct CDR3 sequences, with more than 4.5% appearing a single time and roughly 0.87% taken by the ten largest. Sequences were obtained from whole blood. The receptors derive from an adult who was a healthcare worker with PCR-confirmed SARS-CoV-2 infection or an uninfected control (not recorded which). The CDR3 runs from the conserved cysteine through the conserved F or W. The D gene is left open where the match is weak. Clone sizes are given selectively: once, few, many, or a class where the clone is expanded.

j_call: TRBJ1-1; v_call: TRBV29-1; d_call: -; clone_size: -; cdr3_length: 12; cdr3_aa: CSVELIGTEAFF; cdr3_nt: TGCAGCGTTGAACTAATCGGGACTGAAGCTTTCTTT
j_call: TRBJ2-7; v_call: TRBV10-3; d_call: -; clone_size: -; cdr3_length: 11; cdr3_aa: CAISANTEQYF; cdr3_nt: TGTGCCATCAGTGCTAATACGGAGCAGTACTTC
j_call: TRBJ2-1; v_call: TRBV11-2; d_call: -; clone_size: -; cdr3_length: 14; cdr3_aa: CASSFVGSRNEQFF; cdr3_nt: TGTGCCAGCAGCTTCGTTGGTAGCCGCAATGAGCAGTTCTTC
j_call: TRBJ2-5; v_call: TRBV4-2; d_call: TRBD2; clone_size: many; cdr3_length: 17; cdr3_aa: CASSPMSGGGGSETQYF; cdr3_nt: TGTGCCAGCAGCCCGATGAGCGGCGGGGGGGGCAGTGAGACCCAGTACTTC
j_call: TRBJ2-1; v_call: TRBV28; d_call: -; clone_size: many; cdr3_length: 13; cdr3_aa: CASSQDSKGEQFF; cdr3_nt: TGTGCCAGCAGTCAGGACTCGAAGGGAGAGCAGTTCTTC
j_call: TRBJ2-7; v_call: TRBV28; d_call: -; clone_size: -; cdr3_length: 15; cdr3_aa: CASNTFVQNSYEQYF; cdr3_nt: TGTGCCAGCAACACTTTTGTGCAGAACTCCTACGAGCAGTACTTC
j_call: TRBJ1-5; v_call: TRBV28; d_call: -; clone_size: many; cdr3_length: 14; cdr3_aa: CASSFRRLDQPQHF; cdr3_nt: TGTGCCAGCAGTTTCCGCCGGTTGGATCAGCCCCAGCATTTT
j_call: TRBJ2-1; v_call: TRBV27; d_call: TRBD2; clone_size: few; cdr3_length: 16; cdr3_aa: CASTPGTSGRGVEQFF; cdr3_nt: TGTGCCAGCACCCCCGGGACTAGCGGGAGAGGGGTTGAGCAGTTCTTC
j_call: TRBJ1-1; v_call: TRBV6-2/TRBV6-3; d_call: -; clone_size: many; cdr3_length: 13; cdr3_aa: CASSLLANTEAFF; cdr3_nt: TGTGCCAGCAGCCTCCTGGCGAACACTGAAGCTTTCTTT
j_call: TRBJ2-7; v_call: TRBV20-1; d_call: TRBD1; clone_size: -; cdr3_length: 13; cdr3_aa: CSARTGRPYEQYF; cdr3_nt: TGCAGTGCTAGGACAGGGAGACCCTACGAGCAGTACTTC
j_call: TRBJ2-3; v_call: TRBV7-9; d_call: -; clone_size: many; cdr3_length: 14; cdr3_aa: CASSSLVLRDTQYF; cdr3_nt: TGTGCCAGCAGCTCCCTAGTACTAAGGGATACGCAGTATTTT
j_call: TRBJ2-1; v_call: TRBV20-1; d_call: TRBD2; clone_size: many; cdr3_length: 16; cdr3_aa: CSARSSGGLSYNEQFF; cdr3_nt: TGCAGTGCTAGGTCAAGCGGGGGACTCTCCTACAATGAGCAGTTCTTC
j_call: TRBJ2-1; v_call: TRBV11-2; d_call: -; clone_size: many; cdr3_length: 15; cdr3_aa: CASSFHALGSHEQFF; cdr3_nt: TGTGCCAGCAGCTTCCACGCCCTGGGGTCGCATGAGCAGTTCTTC
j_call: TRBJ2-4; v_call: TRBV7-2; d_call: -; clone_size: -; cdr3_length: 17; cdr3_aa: CASGTGRGDLAKNIQYF; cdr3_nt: TGTGCCAGCGGAACAGGGAGAGGGGATTTAGCCAAAAACATTCAGTACTTC
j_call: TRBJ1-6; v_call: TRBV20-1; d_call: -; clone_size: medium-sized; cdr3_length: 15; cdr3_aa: CSARGGGGSNSPLHF; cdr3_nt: TGCAGTGCTAGGGGTGGAGGGGGGTCTAATTCACCCCTCCACTTT
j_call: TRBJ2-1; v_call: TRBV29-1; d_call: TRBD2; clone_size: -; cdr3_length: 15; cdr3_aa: CSVGTSGRSYNEQFF; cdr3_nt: TGCAGCGTTGGGACTAGCGGGAGGAGCTACAATGAGCAGTTCTTC
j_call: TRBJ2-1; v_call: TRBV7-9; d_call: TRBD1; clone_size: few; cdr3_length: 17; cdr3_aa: CASSLATGRGPYNEQFF; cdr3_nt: TGTGCCAGCAGCTTAGCGACGGGCAGGGGGCCCTACAATGAGCAGTTCTTC
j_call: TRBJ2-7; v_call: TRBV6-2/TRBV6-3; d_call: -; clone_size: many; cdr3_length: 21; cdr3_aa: CASSYSPVRDNFLGVFSEQYF; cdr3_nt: TGTGCCAGCAGTTACTCGCCCGTTCGGGACAACTTCCTCGGGGTTTTCAGCGAGCAGTACTTC
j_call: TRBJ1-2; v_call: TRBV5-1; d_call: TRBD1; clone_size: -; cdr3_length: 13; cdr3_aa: CASSPGGDYGYTF; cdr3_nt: TGCGCCAGCAGCCCAGGGGGCGACTATGGCTACACCTTC
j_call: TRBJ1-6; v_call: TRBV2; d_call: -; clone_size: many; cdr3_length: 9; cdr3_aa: CASNPPLHF; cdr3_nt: TGTGCCAGCAACCCACCCCTCCACTTT
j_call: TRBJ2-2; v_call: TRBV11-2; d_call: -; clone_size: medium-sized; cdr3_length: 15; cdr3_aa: CASTQGLKSTGELFF; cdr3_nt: TGTGCCAGCACCCAGGGCCTGAAATCCACCGGGGAGCTGTTTTTT
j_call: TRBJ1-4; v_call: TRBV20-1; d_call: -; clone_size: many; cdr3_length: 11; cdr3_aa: CSASDNEKLFF; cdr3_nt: TGCAGTGCTAGCGATAATGAAAAACTGTTTTTT
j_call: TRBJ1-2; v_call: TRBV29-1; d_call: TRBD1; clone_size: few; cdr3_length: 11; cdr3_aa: CSAPQGVGYTF; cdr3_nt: TGCAGCGCTCCACAGGGGGTCGGCTACACCTTC
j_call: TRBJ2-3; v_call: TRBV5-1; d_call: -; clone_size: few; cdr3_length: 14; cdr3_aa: CASSRDQNTDTQYF; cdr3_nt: TGCGCCAGCAGCAGGGATCAGAACACAGATACGCAGTATTTT
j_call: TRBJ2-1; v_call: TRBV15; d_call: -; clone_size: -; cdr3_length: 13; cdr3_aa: CATSMNRWDEQFF; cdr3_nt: TGTGCCACCAGCATGAACCGATGGGATGAGCAGTTCTTC
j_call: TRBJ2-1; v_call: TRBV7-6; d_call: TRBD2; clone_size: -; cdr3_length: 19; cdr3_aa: CASSLGLAGGTESYNEQFF; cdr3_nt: TGTGCCAGCAGCTTAGGACTAGCGGGAGGTACTGAATCCTACAATGAGCAGTTCTTC
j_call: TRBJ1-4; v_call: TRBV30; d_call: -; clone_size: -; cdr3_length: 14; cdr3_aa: CAWSVGRLDGKLFF; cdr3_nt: TGTGCCTGGAGTGTTGGGAGACTTGACGGAAAACTGTTTTTT
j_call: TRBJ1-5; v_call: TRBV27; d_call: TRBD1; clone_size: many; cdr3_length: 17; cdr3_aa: CASRLTGVGLSNQPQHF; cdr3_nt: TGTGCCAGCAGATTGACAGGGGTTGGATTAAGCAATCAGCCCCAGCATTTT
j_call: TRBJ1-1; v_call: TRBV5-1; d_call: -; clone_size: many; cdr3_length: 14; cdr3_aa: CASSLARAAAEAFF; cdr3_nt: TGCGCCAGCAGCTTGGCCCGCGCGGCGGCTGAAGCTTTCTTT
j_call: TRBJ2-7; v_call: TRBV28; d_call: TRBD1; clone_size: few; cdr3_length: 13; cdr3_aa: CASSSGTGYEQYF; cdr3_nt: TGTGCCAGCAGCTCCGGGACAGGATACGAGCAGTACTTC
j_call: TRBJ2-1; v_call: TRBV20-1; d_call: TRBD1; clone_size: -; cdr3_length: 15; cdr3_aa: CSAPPGQGNYNEQFF; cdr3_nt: TGCAGTGCGCCTCCGGGACAGGGAAACTACAATGAGCAGTTCTTC
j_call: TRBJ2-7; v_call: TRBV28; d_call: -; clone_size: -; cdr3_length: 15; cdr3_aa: CASSPQGRGRFEQYF; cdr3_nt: TGTGCCAGCAGTCCCCAGGGGAGGGGGCGCTTCGAGCAGTACTTC